The rows below give T cell receptor beta chains drawn from one sample of a study of cytomegalovirus exposure and HLA in healthy donors. The protocol was immunoSEQ multiplex PCR, while the TCRdb copy is restricted to in-frame clones and leaves out a portion. The sample includes 200,000 to 250,000 clones, about 82% of them seen just once. The sequenced sample consisted of PBMCs. The source is a man aged 25 to 45 in good health and CMV-seronegative. Each CDR3 is given with its conserved first and last residue. Each record gives: J gene, V gene, D gene, clone size, CDR3 protein, CDR3 DNA. D genes are given only for firm matches. Clone size appears in some rows only: once, few, many, or a class for an expanded clone.

J: TRBJ2-3
V: TRBV27
D: TRBD2
size: few
CDR3: CASSAGLAGVDTQYF
DNA: TGTGCCAGCAGTGCAGGACTAGCGGGCGTAGATACGCAGTATTTT

J: TRBJ1-2
V: TRBV5-1
D: .
size: few
CDR3: CASRYDSENGYTF
DNA: TGCGCCAGCAGATACGACAGCGAAAATGGCTACACCTTC

J: TRBJ1-6
V: TRBV7-8
D: .
size: .
CDR3: CASSRQKNSPLHF
DNA: TGTGCCAGCAGCCGACAGAAGAATTCACCCCTCCACTTT

J: TRBJ1-2
V: TRBV6-5
D: .
size: .
CDR3: CASSPRVGTNYGYTF
DNA: TGTGCCAGCAGCCCACGGGTCGGCACCAACTATGGCTACACCTTC

J: TRBJ1-1
V: TRBV28
D: .
size: .
CDR3: CASRGTPRTWDTEAFF
DNA: TGTGCCAGCAGGGGGACACCTCGGACCTGGGACACTGAAGCTTTCTTT

J: TRBJ1-3
V: TRBV5-1
D: .
size: .
CDR3: CASSPDRALTSGNTIYF
DNA: TGCGCCAGCAGCCCGGACAGAGCCTTAACCTCTGGAAACACCATATATTTT

J: TRBJ2-2
V: TRBV10-3
D: TRBD1
size: .
CDR3: CAISRQGAGELFF
DNA: TGTGCCATCAGCCGACAGGGGGCCGGGGAGCTGTTTTTT

J: TRBJ2-2
V: TRBV4-3
D: TRBD2
size: .
CDR3: CASSQSLAGASNTGELFF
DNA: TGCGCCAGCAGCCAATCACTAGCGGGGGCCTCGAACACCGGGGAGCTGTTTTTT

J: TRBJ1-1
V: TRBV9
D: .
size: .
CDR3: CASSEELLNTEAFF
DNA: TGTGCCAGCAGTGAGGAACTCCTGAACACTGAAGCTTTCTTT

J: TRBJ2-1
V: TRBV5-1
D: .
size: .
CDR3: CASSFSGDRLYNEQFF
DNA: TGCGCCAGCAGTTTCTCCGGGGATAGGCTTTACAATGAGCAGTTCTTC

J: TRBJ1-1
V: TRBV6-5
D: .
size: .
CDR3: CASSYSKQGLNTEAFF
DNA: TGTGCCAGCAGTTACTCGAAGCAGGGCTTGAACACTGAAGCTTTCTTT